Reported below is one T cell receptor (beta chain). The V gene's germline CDR1 is ENHRY and CDR2 SYGVKD. The CDR3 extends over 14 amino acids. Trimming pared 0 bases from V and 5 bases from J, leaving 11 bases between. These data originate in a study of cytotoxic CD8 clonotypes in ibrutinib-treated CLL. Target depth was 1 in 200,000 to 1 in 1 million T cells, about 10x per clonotype. Generated by immunoSEQ multiplex PCR, the TCRdb table keeps only in-frame clones and is missing some. The profile shows about 200,000 clones, 70% to 75% of them singletons. This chain links TRBV10-3 with TRBJ2-7; D gene unclear. This TCR was recovered from a human donor with chronic lymphocytic leukemia. Sequencing used PBMCs, obtained after 12 months of ibrutinib treatment. The CDR3 protein is CAISESGNRDEQYF. The DNA for the CDR3 is TGTGCCATCAGTGAGTCTGGGAATAGGGACGAGCAGTACTTC.